What follows is one TCR beta chain and its context. Original processing methods: Nucleated cell counts were estimated from reference gene primer amplification. Only in-frame clones appear in the TCRdb table, and some are missing; sequencing was by immunoSEQ multiplex PCR. D and trimming were read from the DNA, whereas the V and J calls and clone size are those reported in that table. Among about 240,000 clones listed, roughly 87% were seen once. This CDR3 comprises 15 residues. The junction had 5 bases not matched to a gene; V was cut back by 4 bases and J by 0 bases. CDR1 is LNHDA, CDR2 SQIVND, per germline (reference sequence). This record comes from a study of blood T cell repertoires in COVID-19. Study-level background: Samples of COVID-19 (acute and convalescent) were obtained from the United States, Italy and Spain. T cells, B-cell-depleted T cells, or PBMCs supplied cDNA or gDNA.

The sequence was collected from a man aged 60 to 69 who had recovered from COVID-19. The source material was peripheral blood. The genes are TRBV19 and TRBJ2-7; 8 bases fit TRBD1. The CDR3 loop reads CASSTETGASYEQYF. The CDR3 DNA reads as TGTGCCAGTAGTACGGAGACAGGGGCCTCCTACGAGCAGTACTTC.